This entry lists 16 T cell receptor beta chains sequenced from one sample in a study of T cells after posttransplantation cyclophosphamide (dated by TCRdb to between 2015 and 2016). Library preparation was by the immunoSEQ multiplex PCR assay. Here the immuneACCESS table is served through TCRdb, limited to in-frame sequences with V and J called. Missing clones are a known gap in these copies; in checked studies unresolved V genes cover under half, and the rest lacks a known reason. The sample records tens of thousands of clones, around 91% of which are singletons. Of the sample, 2.5% to 4% falls within the top ten clones. Sequenced material: PBMCs. The receptor source for this set is a woman between 45 and 60 years old in good health and a related stem cell transplant donor.

The rearrangement uses TRBV5-1 and TRBJ1-2, with 7 bases identical to TRBD1. Trimming cost V 1 base and J 2 bases; bases outside gene matches: 5. CDR3 length: 15 amino acids. Germline values: CDR1 SGHRS, CDR2 YFSETQ. As DNA, the CDR3 is TGCGCCAGCAGCTTGTCCATGGACAGGAACTATGGCTACACCTTC. The encoded protein is CASSLSMDRNYGYTF.

This clone was counted once. The chain employs TRBV27 and TRBJ1-1; no definite D call. V lost 2 bases, J lost 6 bases, and 13 bases lay in between. Germline-derived CDR1 and CDR2 are MNHEY and SMNVEV (reference sequence). CDR3 length equals 14 residues. The CDR3 coding sequence is TGTGCCAGCAGTTTAGGGCCCCTGGGAGCTGAAGCTTTCTTT. It specifies CASSLGPLGAEAFF.

The rearrangement uses TRBV6-5 and TRBJ1-5; 11 bases are a match to TRBD1. Unmatched junction bases numbered 5, after V lost 4 bases and J lost 6 bases. Germline CDR1 is MNHEY and CDR2 is SVGAGI. The CDR3 extends over 15 amino acids. CDR3 residues: CASSSGTGGIQPQHF. In nucleotides, the CDR3 is TGTGCCAGCAGTTCCGGGACAGGGGGTATTCAGCCCCAGCATTTT.

The chain links TRBV2 to TRBJ2-3; weak D call: TRBD2 (6 bases). The V end lost 6 bases, the J end lost 0 bases, and 10 bases lay between the germline ends. The CDR3 contains 14 residues. CDR1 and CDR2 from the germline V gene are SNHLY and FYNNEI. CDR3 residues: CASRERVSTDTQYF. Written as DNA, the CDR3 is TGTGCCAGCAGGGAGCGGGTTAGCACAGATACGCAGTATTTT.

This clone was observed a handful of times. The chain employs TRBV2 and TRBJ1-6, with 7 bases identical to TRBD1. This CDR3 has 14 amino acids. Unmatched junction bases numbered 8, after V lost 6 bases and J lost 9 bases. CDR1 is SNHLY, CDR2 FYNNEI, per germline. The CDR3 spells CASSGQADSSPLHF. CDR3 DNA sequence: TGTGCCAGCAGCGGACAGGCCGACAGTTCACCCCTCCACTTT.

The genes are TRBV5-1 and TRBJ2-7; 8 bases align to TRBD2. The CDR3 runs 16 residues. CDR1 is SGHRS and CDR2 is YFSETQ in the germline V gene. V lost 1 base, J lost 0 bases, and 6 bases stayed unmatched. Written as DNA, the CDR3 is TGCGCCAGCAGCTTGCTGGGACTAGGAGTCTCCTACGAGCAGTACTTC. It yields the protein CASSLLGLGVSYEQYF.

CDR3 nucleotides: TGTGCCAGCAGTCCGACTCAGGGGATCGGGGAGACCCAGTACTTC. Amino acids: CASSPTQGIGETQYF. The V and J genes are TRBV6-6 and TRBJ2-5; perhaps TRBD1 as D (6 bases). The CDR3 is 15 amino acids. CDR1 is MNHNY and CDR2 is SVGAGI in the germline V gene (reference sequence). V was pared by 5 bases and J by 5 bases, with 18 bases between.

This chain links TRBV11-2 with TRBJ2-5; a weak D match, TRBD2 (6 bases). Per the germline V gene, CDR1 is SGHAT and CDR2 is FQNNGV. The CDR3 has 17 residues. The V end lost 1 base, the J end lost 4 bases, and 19 bases lay between the germline ends. CDR3 residues: CASSLVPRLGGGETQYF. Here the CDR3 DNA reads TGTGCCAGCAGCTTAGTACCCAGGTTGGGGGGTGGAGAGACCCAGTACTTC.

The genes are TRBV7-8 and TRBJ1-3; TRBD1 agrees at 8 bases. CDR1 is SGHVS and CDR2 is FQNEAQ in the germline V gene. V shed 4 bases, J shed 8 bases, and the junction held 7 bases outside the gene matches. CDR3 length: 14 amino acids. The CDR3 here is CASSSTTGVDTIYF. Written as DNA, the CDR3 is TGTGCCAGCAGCTCGACGACAGGGGTGGACACCATATATTTT.

This sequence joins TRBV28 and TRBJ2-4; 11 nucleotides align to TRBD1. The CDR3 has 16 amino acids. The V and J ends lost 5 bases and 3 bases, in that order; junction bases with no gene match: 6. CDR1 is MDHEN and CDR2 is SYDVKM in the germline V gene. The CDR3 is CASSPGQGASKNIQYF. CDR3 DNA: TGTGCCAGCAGTCCCGGACAGGGGGCGAGCAAAAACATTCAGTACTTC.

The V call is TRBV7-9, the J call TRBJ1-1; 7 positions agree with TRBD1. CDR1 and CDR2 from the germline V gene are SEHNR and FQNEAQ (reference sequence). The CDR3 has 15 residues. Losses at the gene ends were 1 base for V and 4 bases for J; bases not matched to a gene: 6. In nucleotides, the CDR3 is TGTGCCAGCAGCTTAGGACAGGGCGAGTCCACTGAAGCTTTCTTT. It yields the protein CASSLGQGESTEAFF.

The chain uses TRBV28 and TRBJ2-1, with D maybe TRBD2 (6 bases). V shed 6 bases and J shed 8 bases, with 11 bases lying between them. CDR3 length equals 12 residues. Germline CDR1 and CDR2: MDHEN and SYDVKM. DNA of the CDR3: TGTGCCAGCAGGCGGGGCGACGATGAGCAGTTCTTC. Translation: CASRRGDDEQFF. The whole variable domain, remainder taken from reference TRBV28 and TRBJ2-1, is DVKVTQSSRYLVKRTGEKVFLECVQDMDHENMFWYRQDPGLGLRLIYFSYDVKMKEKGDIPEGYSVSREKKERFSLILESASTNQTSMYLCASRRGDDEQFFGPGTRLTVL.

The chain links TRBV30 to TRBJ2-1, with 7 bases lining up with TRBD1. The CDR3 length is 13 residues. The V gene's germline CDR1 is GTSNPN and CDR2 SVGIG (reference sequence). Trimming removed 3 bases from V and 8 bases from J; junction bases left unmatched: 7. The CDR3 reads CAWSGTVGDEQFF. For the CDR3, the DNA is TGTGCCTGGAGCGGGACAGTGGGTGATGAGCAGTTCTTC.

The V gene is TRBV2, the J gene TRBJ2-1, with TRBD2 identical over 13 bases. This CDR3 spans 17 amino acids. Germline assignment: CDR1 SNHLY and CDR2 FYNNEI. The V gene end was trimmed by 4 bases and the J gene end by 4 bases; junction bases not matched to a gene: 7. CDR3 protein: CASSGGLAGESYNEQFF. The CDR3 DNA is TGTGCCAGCAGTGGAGGACTAGCGGGGGAATCTTACAATGAGCAGTTCTTC.

V is TRBV29-1 and J is TRBJ2-3; the D is unclear. CDR1 and CDR2 from the germline V gene are SQVTM and ANQGSEA. The CDR3 is made up of 13 amino acids. Deletions cut 4 bases from V and 4 bases from J, with 12 bases between. The DNA for the CDR3 is TGCAGCGTTGGGCAGGCCCAGGCAGATACGCAGTATTTT. This gives the protein CSVGQAQADTQYF.

The V gene is TRBV28, the J gene TRBJ1-5, with 7 positions matching TRBD1. Germline CDR1 reads MDHEN; CDR2 reads SYDVKM. The CDR3 has 16 amino acids. V shed 3 bases, J shed 4 bases, and the junction held 9 bases outside the gene matches. DNA of the CDR3: TGTGCCAGCAGTTTTTCCCGACAGGGCCCAAATCAGCCCCAGCATTTT. Residues: CASSFSRQGPNQPQHF.